This T cell receptor (beta chain) was sequenced in a study of blood T cell repertoires in COVID-19. Overall study: Sites across the United States, Italy and Spain contributed samples from acute and convalescent COVID-19. Sample material is recorded as cDNA or gDNA derived from T cells, B-cell-depleted T cells, or PBMCs.

Original handling: Reference gene primer amplification yielded estimated nucleated cell counts. Sequencing used immunoSEQ multiplex PCR; TCRdb keeps in-frame clones, though not all of them. From that table come the V and J calls and clone size; the DNA was used to work out D and trimming. The sample yields 410,000 or so clones, 75% to 90% seen once. Seattle's cohort entered during active infection and was followed longitudinally. Trimming removed 9 bases from V and 3 bases from J; junction bases left unmatched: 11. This CDR3 has 15 residues. CDR1 is MGHDK and CDR2 is SYGVNS in the germline V gene. The sequence derives from a woman in her thirties or forties with COVID-19, enrolled during active disease. The chain employs TRBV25-1 and TRBJ2-1; 7 bases map to TRBD2. Sequencing was carried out using peripheral blood. CDR3: CASQSGTTLYNEQFF. Written as DNA, the CDR3 is TGTGCCAGTCAATCCGGGACTACACTCTACAATGAGCAGTTCTTC.